This T cell receptor (beta chain) was obtained from a study of OX40 agonist ivuxolimab in advanced cancers. The overall study: Three dose-escalation patients had partial responses: one with hepatocellular carcinoma and two with cutaneous melanoma. Whole-study results and caveats: Several nonresponders also turned out to have low normalized T-cell clonal expansion. The antigen specificity of the peripheral T cells (those that were expanded) was not determined. The average count of expanded clones was higher among CD8+ T cells than among CD4+.

As concerns this clone: Its antigen is currently unknown.

Assay: immunoSEQ multiplex PCR; the TCRdb copy retains only in-frame clones and omits some. The data show 45,000 to 50,000 clones, with roughly 88% seen just once and 19% held by the top ten. Germline V lookup: CDR1 SGHNT, CDR2 YYREEE (reference sequence). The trim removed 3 bases at V and 2 bases at J, leaving 5 bases unmatched. CDR3 length equals 14 residues. The sequenced sample was CD4+ or CD8+ T cells sorted from blood, obtained in a trial of the OX40 agonist ivuxolimab. The source is an adult with an advanced solid tumor such as melanoma, head and neck, liver or kidney cancer. The V call is TRBV5-4, the J call TRBJ2-7; 7 positions match TRBD2. CDR3 loop: CASSYGLGTYEQYF. CDR3 in DNA: TGTGCCAGCAGCTATGGACTAGGGACCTACGAGCAGTACTTC.